The T cell receptor beta chain under discussion was sequenced for a study of blood T cells in healthy people across ages. Between the trimmed V and J ends, which lost 0 bases and 9 bases, there was a span of 19 bases. The CDR3 consists of 17 residues. Germline CDR1 and CDR2: SGHNT and YYREEE (reference sequence). Points from the study as a whole: There were more naive CD4+ cells and higher diversity in long-lived donors than in aged donors.

This clonotype has only a few counts. Its antigen is as yet unknown. Sample-barcoded 5' priming and a J-beta primer mix drove a second PCR of about 6 to 11 cycles. Paired-end reads containing CDR3 totaled no fewer than 3 million for each sample. In TCRdb, the 5' RACE reads were re-called with MiXCR into one record per CDR3 protein. The profile covers roughly 800,000 distinct CDR3 sequences, with 58% appearing a single time and over 20% taken by the ten largest. Input material: blood. The genes are TRBV5-4 and TRBJ1-6; D remains unclear. The TCR originated in a man in his thirties or forties in good health. The CDR3 DNA reads TGTGCCAGCAGCTTGGACTTCTTGGGGAGCGGCACTTCACCCCTCCACTTT. It translates to CASSLDFLGSGTSPLHF.